The rows below give T cell receptor beta chains drawn from one sample of a study of T cells in Graves' hyperthyroidism and ophthalmopathy. TCRdb reprocessed the multiplex PCR reads with MiXCR, giving one entry per CDR3 protein. The repertoire holds 300,000 to 400,000 distinct CDR3 sequences, with 15% to 20% as singletons. What was sequenced was blood. These receptors originate from a woman aged 45 to 65 with Graves' hyperthyroidism. CDR3s include the opening cysteine and the closing phenylalanine or tryptophan. Size tells how often a clone was seen (once, few, many) or the class of an expanded clone, and some rows leave it out.

v_gene | abundance | CDR3aa
TRBV24-1 | few | CATSETGTDTQYF
TRBV20-1 | many | CSARAPYTEAFF
TRBV7-8 | NA | CASSGRDSPSTDTQYF
TRBV12-5 | many | CASGPSASSGGANEQFF
TRBV5-1 | many | CASSPIAGGNEQFF
TRBV28 | few | CASSFLVGGTYGYTF
TRBV14 | NA | CASSQEWDYGYTF
TRBV6-6 | NA | CASSYGTGELFF
TRBV30 | many | CALTSGEGETDTQYF
TRBV20-1 | few | CSAAGTGVTDTQYF
TRBV2 | once | CASSTRTRTNIRYF
TRBV6-1 | NA | CTSSGIRDRASQPQHF
TRBV15 | NA | CATRPYRDGTEAFF
TRBV5-1 | many | CASSWSGAAGNTIYF
TRBV27 | once | CASRGQGVSGYTF
TRBV18 | NA | CASSPQAGTGGYNEQFF
TRBV29-1 | NA | CSVERDGGAMGQYF
TRBV10-2 | few | CASSESNDRAWGNEQFF
TRBV12-5 | few | CASGLAGVGNEQFF
TRBV3-1 | NA | CASSQATGDYGYTF
TRBV4-1 | few | CASSQAVGASGNTIYF
TRBV20-1 | few | CSARDGDGYTF
TRBV2 | few | CASIRRGWDTEAFF
TRBV7-8 | NA | CASSSYPGVNSPLHF
TRBV28 | many | CASSLGDRGWPEAFF
TRBV18 | NA | CASSPPRTGVVFIRAFF
TRBV7-9 | once | CAGKPLAGDTDTQYF
TRBV20-1 | few | CSAIGLAQETQYF
TRBV7-2 | NA | CASSGTSGGYSPYNEQFF
TRBV20-1 | few | CSARVPYNNEQFF
TRBV29-1 | few | CSLVGLAGNEQFF
TRBV27 | few | CASNPASGVIYNEQFF
TRBV2 | many | CASSERSGVDTEAFF
TRBV20-1 | many | CSASSTGTTTDTQYF
TRBV7-6 | few | CASSLTPGLGADTQYF
TRBV5-1 | few | CASSLGMNRDTEAFF
TRBV5-1 | many | CASSLEQEQFF
TRBV5-1 | few | CASSLVSTNTGELFF
TRBV5-4 | few | CASSLDQRGISAYTQYF
TRBV5-1 | NA | CASSDPGLGTGELFF
TRBV4-1 | NA | CASSQARIATTDTQYF
TRBV7-9 | few | CASSLALGDEQFF
TRBV5-5 | NA | CASSSTGSVYEQYF
TRBV4-2 | few | CASSQTLSGVTEAFF
TRBV20-1 | many | CSARDLGGSNQPQHF
TRBV12-5 | few | CASGLVGDEQFF
TRBV29-1 | NA | CSVEVTTGGYTF
TRBV12-3/TRBV12-4 | NA | CASLHGQVTDTQYF
TRBV7-9 | NA | CASSLGFEQLRTNEKLFF
TRBV29-1 | few | CSVSRTGELFF
TRBV28 | few | CASSLGLAGAEQFF
TRBV7-6 | NA | CASSLGGGIEAFF
TRBV2 | NA | CASRDSPYEQYF
TRBV12-3/TRBV12-4 | NA | CASSYRGNEKLFF
TRBV19 | NA | CASSIEKGAGYNEQFF
TRBV20-1 | many | CSARETANQPQHF
TRBV3-1 | few | CASSQDLQRGGRFF
TRBV29-1 | few | CSVEEDRGTMTEAFF
TRBV7-2 | NA | CASGRRDRGREKLFF
TRBV19 | few | CASSGGTSGRKSHNEQFF